This TCR beta chain was obtained from a study of T-cell memory formation after mild COVID-19. The overall study: TCR clusters showed largely donor specificity.

Points on this clonotype: What it recognizes is unknown.

Libraries for TCRalpha and TCRbeta carried sample barcodes and unique molecular identifiers via 5'RACE. TCRdb redid the calling of the 5' RACE reads with MiXCR, one entry per CDR3 protein. The table lists about 110,000 distinct CDR3 sequences, over 15% of them singletons. Study results and limitations: Day 37-peaking second-wave clones had unconfirmed SARS-CoV-2 specificity. Mostly located in CM and EM were contracting CD4+ clones, with contracting CD8+ clones located in EMRA.

Germline CDR1 is MDHEN and CDR2 is SYDVKM. CDR3 size: 17 residues. J gave up 5 bases and V 4 bases, and 5 bases lay outside the gene matches. What was sequenced was PBMCs or a T cell subset sorted from them (not recorded which). The rearrangement links TRBV28 to TRBJ2-2, with TRBD2 matching 15 bases. This sequence originates from a man younger than 35 who had mild COVID-19 (a few samples of this study predate the infection). Cell type and time point are not known. CDR3 DNA: TGTGCCAGCAGTTCGGGACTAGCGGGGGGTTCTACCGGGGAGCTGTTTTTT. This sequence encodes CASSSGLAGGSTGELFF.